This T cell receptor (beta chain) comes out of a study of sequential checkpoint blockade in melanoma. Clones were sequenced by immunoSEQ multiplex PCR, and TCRdb holds only the in-frame ones, with some missing. Here the sample spans 5,500 to 6,500 clones, approximately 52% being singletons. Described treatment: randomized to nivolumab then ipilimumab (arm A) or the reverse (arm B). PBMC sorting kept live CD3+CD8+ cells without CD19 or CD56. Trimming shortened V by 6 bases and J by 3 bases, and 12 bases separated the two germline ends. Germline V gene data show CDR1 as MNHEY and CDR2 as SVGAGI. The CDR3 contains 13 residues.

The specimen comprised CD8+ T cells sorted from blood (inferred from file names), sampled from a patient given nivolumab and ipilimumab in sequence. The clonotype originates from a human patient with melanoma. Some clones in this sample may be carry-over from other donors' samples. This chain uses TRBV6-5 with TRBJ2-7, with D perhaps matching TRBD1 (6 bases). CDR3 protein: CASSHGDNYEQYF. In DNA form, the CDR3 reads TGTGCCAGCAGCCACGGGGACAACTACGAGCAGTACTTC.